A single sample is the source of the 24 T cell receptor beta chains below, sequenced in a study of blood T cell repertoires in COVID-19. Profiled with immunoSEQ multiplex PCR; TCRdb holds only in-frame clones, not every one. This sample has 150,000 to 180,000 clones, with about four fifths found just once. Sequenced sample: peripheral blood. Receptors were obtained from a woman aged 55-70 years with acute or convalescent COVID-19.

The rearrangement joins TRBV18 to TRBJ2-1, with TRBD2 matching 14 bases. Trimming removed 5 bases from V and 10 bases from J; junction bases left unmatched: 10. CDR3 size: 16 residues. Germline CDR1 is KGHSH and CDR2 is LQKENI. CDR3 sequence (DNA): TGTGCCAGCTCAAAGACTAGCGGGGGGGACCTTGGAGAGCAGTTCTTC. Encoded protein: CASSKTSGGDLGEQFF.

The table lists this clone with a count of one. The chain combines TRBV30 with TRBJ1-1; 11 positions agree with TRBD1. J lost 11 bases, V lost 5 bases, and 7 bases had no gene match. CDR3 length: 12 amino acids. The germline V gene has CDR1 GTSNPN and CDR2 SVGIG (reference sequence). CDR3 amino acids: CAWAGQGAYAFF. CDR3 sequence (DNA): TGTGCCTGGGCCGGACAGGGGGCATATGCTTTCTTT.

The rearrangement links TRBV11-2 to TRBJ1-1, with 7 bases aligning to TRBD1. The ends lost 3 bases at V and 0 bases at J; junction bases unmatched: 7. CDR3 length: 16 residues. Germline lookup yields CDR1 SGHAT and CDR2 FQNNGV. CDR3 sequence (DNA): TGTGCCAGCAGCTTTCGACAGGGCCGCATGAACACTGAAGCTTTCTTT. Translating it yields CASSFRQGRMNTEAFF.

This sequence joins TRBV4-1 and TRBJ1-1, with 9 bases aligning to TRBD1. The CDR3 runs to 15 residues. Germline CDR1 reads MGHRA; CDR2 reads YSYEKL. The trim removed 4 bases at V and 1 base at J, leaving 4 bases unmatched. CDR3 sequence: CASSPGQGPNTEAFF. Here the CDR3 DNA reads TGCGCCAGCAGCCCTGGACAGGGGCCGAACACTGAAGCTTTCTTT.

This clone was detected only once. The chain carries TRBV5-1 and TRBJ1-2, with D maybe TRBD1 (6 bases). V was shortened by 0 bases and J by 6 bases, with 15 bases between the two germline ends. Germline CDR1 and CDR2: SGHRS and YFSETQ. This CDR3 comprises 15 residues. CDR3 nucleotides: TGCGCCAGCAGCTTGGCCGGCGGGGGCAGGGATGGCTACACCTTC. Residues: CASSLAGGGRDGYTF. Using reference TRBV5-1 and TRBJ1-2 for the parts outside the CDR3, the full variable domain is KAGVTQTPRYLIKTRGQQVTLSCSPISGHRSVSWYQQTPGQGLQFLFEYFSETQRNKGNFPGRFSGRQFSNSRSEMNVSTLELGDSALYLCASSLAGGGRDGYTFGSGTRLTVV.

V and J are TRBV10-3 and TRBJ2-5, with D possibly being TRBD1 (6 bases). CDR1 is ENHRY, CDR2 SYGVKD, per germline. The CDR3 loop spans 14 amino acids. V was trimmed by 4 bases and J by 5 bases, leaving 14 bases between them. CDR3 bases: TGTGCCATCAGTGGTGTGGGGGCCGGGGAGACCCAGTACTTC. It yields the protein CAISGVGAGETQYF.

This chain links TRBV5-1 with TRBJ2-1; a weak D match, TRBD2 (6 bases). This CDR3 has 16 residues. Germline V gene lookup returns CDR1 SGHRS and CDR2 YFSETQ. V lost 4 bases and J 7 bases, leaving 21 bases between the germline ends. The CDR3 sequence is CASSPTAGSGLNEQFF. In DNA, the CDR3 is TGCGCCAGCAGCCCCACGGCGGGATCAGGCCTAAATGAGCAGTTCTTC.

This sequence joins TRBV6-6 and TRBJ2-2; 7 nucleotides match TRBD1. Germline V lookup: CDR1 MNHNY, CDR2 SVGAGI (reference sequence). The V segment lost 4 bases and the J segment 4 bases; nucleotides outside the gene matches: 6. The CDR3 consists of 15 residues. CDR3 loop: CASSSGTVSTGELFF. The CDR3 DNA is TGTGCCAGCAGTTCCGGGACAGTTTCCACCGGGGAGCTGTTTTTT.

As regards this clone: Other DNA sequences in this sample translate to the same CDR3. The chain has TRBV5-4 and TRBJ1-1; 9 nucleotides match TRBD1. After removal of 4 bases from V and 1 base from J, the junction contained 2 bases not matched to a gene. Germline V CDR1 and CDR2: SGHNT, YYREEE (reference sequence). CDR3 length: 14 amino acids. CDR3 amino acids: CASSPGQGNTEAFF. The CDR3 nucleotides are TGTGCCAGCAGCCCGGGACAGGGGAACACTGAAGCTTTCTTT.

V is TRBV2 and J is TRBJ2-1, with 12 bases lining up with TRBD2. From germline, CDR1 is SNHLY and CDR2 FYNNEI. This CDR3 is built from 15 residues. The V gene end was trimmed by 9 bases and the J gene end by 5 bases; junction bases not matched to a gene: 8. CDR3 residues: CASPLRTSGDNEQFF. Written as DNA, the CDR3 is TGTGCCAGTCCGCTCCGGACTAGCGGGGACAATGAGCAGTTCTTC.

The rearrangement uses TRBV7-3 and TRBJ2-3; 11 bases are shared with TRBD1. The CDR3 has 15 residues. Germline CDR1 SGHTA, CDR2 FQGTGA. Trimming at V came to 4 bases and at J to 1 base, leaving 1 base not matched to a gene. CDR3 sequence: CASSWTGGGTDTQYF. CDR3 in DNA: TGTGCCAGCAGCTGGACAGGGGGCGGCACAGATACGCAGTATTTT.

The CDR3 here is CASSQARGTVNTEAFF. As DNA, the CDR3 is TGTGCCAGCAGCCAAGCCCGGGGGACGGTGAACACTGAAGCTTTCTTT. The gene calls are TRBV3-1 (or the pseudogene TRBV3-2) and TRBJ1-1, with D tentatively TRBD1 (5 bases). This CDR3 region has 16 residues. V was shortened by 1 base and J by 0 bases, with 12 bases between the two germline ends. The germline gives CDR1 LGHDT, CDR2 YNNKEL (reference sequence).

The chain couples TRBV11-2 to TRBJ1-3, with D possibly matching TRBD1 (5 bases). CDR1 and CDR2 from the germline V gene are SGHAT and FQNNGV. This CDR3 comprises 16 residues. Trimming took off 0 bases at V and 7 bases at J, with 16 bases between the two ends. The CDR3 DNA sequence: TGTGCCAGCAGCTTAGATATTCAGGGCGTGATGAACACCATATATTTT. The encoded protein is CASSLDIQGVMNTIYF.

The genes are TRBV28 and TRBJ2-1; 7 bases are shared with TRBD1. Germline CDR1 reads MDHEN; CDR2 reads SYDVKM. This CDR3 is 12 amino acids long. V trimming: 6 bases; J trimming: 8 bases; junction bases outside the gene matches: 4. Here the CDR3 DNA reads TGTGCCAGCAGGCTTCAGGGGGATGAGCAGTTCTTC. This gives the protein CASRLQGDEQFF.

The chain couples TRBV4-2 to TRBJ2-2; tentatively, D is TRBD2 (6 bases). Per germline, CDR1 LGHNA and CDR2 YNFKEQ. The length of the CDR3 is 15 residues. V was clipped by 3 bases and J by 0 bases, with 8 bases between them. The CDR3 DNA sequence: TGTGCCAGCAGCCAGGGGAGGCCGAACACCGGGGAGCTGTTTTTT. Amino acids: CASSQGRPNTGELFF.

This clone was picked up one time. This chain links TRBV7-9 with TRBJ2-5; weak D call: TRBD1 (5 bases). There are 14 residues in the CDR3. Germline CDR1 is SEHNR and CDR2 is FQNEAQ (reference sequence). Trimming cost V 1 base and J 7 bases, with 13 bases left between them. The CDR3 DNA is TGTGCCAGCAGCTTAGAGCTGCAGGGAAGGACCCAGTACTTC. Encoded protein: CASSLELQGRTQYF.

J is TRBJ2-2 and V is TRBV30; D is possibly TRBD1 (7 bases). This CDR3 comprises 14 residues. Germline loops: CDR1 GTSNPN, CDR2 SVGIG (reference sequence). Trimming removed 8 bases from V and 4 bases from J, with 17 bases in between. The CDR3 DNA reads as TGTGCCCGTGGAGGGGGCATGAGCACCGGGGAGCTGTTTTTT. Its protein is CARGGGMSTGELFF. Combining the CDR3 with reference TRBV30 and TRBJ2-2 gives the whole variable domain SQTIHQWPATLVQPVGSPLSLECTVEGTSNPNLYWYRQAAGRGLQLLFYSVGIGQISSEVPQNLSASRPQDRQFILSSKKLLLSDSGFYLCARGGGMSTGELFFGEGSRLTVL.

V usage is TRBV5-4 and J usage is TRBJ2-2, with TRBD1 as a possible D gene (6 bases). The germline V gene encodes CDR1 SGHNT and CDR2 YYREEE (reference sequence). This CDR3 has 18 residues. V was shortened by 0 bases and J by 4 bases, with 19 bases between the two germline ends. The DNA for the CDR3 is TGTGCCAGCAGCTTGGGGGGGCCAGGCCGGGGATTCACCGGGGAGCTGTTTTTT. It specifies CASSLGGPGRGFTGELFF.

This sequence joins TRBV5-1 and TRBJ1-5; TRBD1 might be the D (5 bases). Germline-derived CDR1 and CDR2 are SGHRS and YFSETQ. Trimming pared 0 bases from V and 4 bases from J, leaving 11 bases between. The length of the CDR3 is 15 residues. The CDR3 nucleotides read TGCGCCAGCAGCTTGGCGGCAGGGCCTAATCAGCCCCAGCATTTT. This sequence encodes CASSLAAGPNQPQHF.

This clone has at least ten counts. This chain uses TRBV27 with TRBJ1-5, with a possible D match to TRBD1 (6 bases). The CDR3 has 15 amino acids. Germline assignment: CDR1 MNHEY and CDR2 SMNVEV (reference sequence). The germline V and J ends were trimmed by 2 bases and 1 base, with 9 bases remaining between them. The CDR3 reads CASSLTGTSNQPQHF. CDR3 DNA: TGTGCCAGCAGTTTAACCGGGACAAGCAATCAGCCCCAGCATTTT.

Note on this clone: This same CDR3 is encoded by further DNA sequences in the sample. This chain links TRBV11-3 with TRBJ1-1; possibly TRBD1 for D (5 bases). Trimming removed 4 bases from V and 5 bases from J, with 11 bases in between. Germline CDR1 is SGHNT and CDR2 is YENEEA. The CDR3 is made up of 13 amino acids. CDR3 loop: CASSSTVETEAFF. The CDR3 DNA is TGTGCCAGCAGCTCGACAGTGGAGACTGAAGCTTTCTTT.

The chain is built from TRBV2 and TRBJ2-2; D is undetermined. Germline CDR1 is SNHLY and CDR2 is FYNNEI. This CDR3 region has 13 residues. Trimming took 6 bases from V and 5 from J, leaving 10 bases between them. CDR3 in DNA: TGTGCCAGCAGCCCTACCTGGACCGGGGAGCTGTTTTTT. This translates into CASSPTWTGELFF.

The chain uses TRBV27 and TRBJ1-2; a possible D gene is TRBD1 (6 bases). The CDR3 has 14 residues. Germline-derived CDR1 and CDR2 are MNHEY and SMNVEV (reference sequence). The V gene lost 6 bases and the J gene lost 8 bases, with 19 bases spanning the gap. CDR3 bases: TGTGCCAGCAGATTGGGGGCGCCGTTTAAGGGCTACACCTTC. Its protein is CASRLGAPFKGYTF.

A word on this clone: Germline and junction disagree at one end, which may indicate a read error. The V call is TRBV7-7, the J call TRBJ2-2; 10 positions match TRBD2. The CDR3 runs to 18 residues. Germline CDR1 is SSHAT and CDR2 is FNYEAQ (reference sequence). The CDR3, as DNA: TGTGCTAGCAGCCCCGGGTCGCTAGCGGGGGCTAACACCGGGGAGCTGTTTTTT. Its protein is CASSPGSLAGANTGELFF.